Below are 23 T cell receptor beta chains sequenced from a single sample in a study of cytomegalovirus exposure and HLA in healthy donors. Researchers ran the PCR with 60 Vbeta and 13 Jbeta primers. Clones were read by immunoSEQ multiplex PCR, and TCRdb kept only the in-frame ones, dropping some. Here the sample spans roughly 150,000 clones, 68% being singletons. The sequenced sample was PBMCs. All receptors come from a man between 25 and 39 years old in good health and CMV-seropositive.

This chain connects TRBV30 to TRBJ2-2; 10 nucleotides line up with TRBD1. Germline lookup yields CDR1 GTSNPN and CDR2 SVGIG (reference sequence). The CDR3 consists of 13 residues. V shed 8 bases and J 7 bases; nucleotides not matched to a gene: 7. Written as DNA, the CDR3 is TGTGCCCAGGACAGGGGGGTGAGCGGGGAGCTGTTTTTT. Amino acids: CAQDRGVSGELFF.

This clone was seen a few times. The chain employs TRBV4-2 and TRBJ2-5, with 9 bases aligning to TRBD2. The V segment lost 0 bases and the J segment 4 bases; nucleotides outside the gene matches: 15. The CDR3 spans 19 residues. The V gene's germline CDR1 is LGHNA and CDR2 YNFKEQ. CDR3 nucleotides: TGTGCCAGCAGCCAAGATACGGGCGGGAGGGCCGGGGGGGGAGAGACCCAGTACTTC. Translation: CASSQDTGGRAGGGETQYF.

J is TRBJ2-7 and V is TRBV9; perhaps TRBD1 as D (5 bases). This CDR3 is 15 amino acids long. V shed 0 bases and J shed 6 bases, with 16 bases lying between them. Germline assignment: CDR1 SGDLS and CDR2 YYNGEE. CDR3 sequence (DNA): TGTGCCAGCAGCGTAGGGGCAGGGCAATTGACCGAGCAGTACTTC. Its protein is CASSVGAGQLTEQYF.

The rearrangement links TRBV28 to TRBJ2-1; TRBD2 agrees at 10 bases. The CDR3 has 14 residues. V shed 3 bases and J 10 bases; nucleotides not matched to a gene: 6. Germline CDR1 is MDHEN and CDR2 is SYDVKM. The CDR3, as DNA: TGTGCCAGCAGTTTGTCCAGCGGGAGGGGAGAGCAGTTCTTC. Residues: CASSLSSGRGEQFF.

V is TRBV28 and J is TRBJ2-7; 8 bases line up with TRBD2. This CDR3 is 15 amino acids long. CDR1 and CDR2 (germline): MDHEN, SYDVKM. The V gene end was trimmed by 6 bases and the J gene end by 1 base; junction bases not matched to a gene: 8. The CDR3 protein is CASRELAVPSYEQYF. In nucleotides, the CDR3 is TGTGCCAGCAGGGAACTAGCGGTCCCTTCCTACGAGCAGTACTTC. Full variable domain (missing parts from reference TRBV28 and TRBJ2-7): DVKVTQSSRYLVKRTGEKVFLECVQDMDHENMFWYRQDPGLGLRLIYFSYDVKMKEKGDIPEGYSVSREKKERFSLILESASTNQTSMYLCASRELAVPSYEQYFGPGTRLTVT.

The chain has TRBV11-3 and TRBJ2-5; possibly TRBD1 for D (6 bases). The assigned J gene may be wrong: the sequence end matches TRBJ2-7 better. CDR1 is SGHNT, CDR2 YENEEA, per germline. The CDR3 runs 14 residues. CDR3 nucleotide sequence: TGTGCCAGCAGTTTCACAGGGAGCTCCTACGAGCAGTACTTC. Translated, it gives CASSFTGSSYEQYF.

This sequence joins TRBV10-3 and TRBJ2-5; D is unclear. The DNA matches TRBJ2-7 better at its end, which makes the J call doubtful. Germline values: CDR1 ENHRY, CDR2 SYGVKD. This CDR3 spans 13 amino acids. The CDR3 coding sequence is TGTGCCATCAGCCCATCCACAGAGTACGAGCAGTACTTC. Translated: CAISPSTEYEQYF.

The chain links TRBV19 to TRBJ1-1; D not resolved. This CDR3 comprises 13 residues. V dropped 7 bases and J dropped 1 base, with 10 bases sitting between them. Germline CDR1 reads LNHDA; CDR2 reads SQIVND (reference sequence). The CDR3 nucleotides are TGTGCCAGTACTAAAGACGGGAACACTGAAGCTTTCTTT. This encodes CASTKDGNTEAFF.

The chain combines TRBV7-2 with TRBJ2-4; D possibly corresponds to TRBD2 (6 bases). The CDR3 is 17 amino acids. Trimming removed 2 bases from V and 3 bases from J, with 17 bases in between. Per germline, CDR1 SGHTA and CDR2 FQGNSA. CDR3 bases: TGTGCCAGCAGCTTATCAGCGGGCCCCGGGGTCAAAAACATTCAGTACTTC. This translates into CASSLSAGPGVKNIQYF.

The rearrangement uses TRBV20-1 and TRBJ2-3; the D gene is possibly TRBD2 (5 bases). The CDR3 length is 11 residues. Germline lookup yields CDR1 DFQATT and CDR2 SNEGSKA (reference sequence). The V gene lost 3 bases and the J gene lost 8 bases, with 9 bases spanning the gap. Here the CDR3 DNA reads TGCAGTGCTAGTAGCAGCGGTACGCAGTATTTT. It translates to CSASSSGTQYF.

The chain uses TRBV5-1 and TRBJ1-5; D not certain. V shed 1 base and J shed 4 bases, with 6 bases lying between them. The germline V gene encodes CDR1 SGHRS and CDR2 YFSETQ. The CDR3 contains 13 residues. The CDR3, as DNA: TGCGCCAGCAGCTTGAGAGAGAATCAGCCCCAGCATTTT. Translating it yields CASSLRENQPQHF.

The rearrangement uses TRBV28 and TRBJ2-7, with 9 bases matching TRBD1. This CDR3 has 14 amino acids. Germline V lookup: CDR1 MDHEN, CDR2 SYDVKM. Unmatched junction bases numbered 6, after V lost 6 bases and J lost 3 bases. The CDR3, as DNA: TGTGCCAGCAGCTCCGGGACAGGGTTCTACGAGCAGTACTTC. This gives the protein CASSSGTGFYEQYF.

CDR3 bases: TGTGCCAGCGCCCAGGCAGTGAGCCTGGGCACTGAAGCTTTCTTT. Its protein product is CASAQAVSLGTEAFF. The gene calls are TRBV6-5 and TRBJ1-1; D is uncertain. Germline V gene sequence: CDR1 MNHEY, CDR2 SVGAGI. This CDR3 has 15 residues. Between the trimmed V and J ends, which lost 8 bases and 4 bases, there was a span of 20 bases.

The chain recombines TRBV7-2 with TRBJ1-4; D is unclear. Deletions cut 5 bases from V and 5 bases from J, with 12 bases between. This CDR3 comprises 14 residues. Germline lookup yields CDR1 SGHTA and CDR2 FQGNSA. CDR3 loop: CASSQVWKNEKLFF. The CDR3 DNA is TGTGCCAGCAGCCAGGTGTGGAAAAATGAAAAACTGTTTTTT.

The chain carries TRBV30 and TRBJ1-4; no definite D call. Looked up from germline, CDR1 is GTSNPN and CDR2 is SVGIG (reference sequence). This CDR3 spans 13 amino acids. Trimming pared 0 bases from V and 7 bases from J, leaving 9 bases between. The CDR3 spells CAWSVSGAEKLFF. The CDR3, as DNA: TGTGCCTGGAGTGTATCGGGAGCTGAAAAACTGTTTTTT.

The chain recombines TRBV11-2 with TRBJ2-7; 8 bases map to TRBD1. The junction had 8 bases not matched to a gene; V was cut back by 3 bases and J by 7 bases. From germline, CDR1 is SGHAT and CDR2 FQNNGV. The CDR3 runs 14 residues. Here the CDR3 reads CASSLRTGQGEQYF. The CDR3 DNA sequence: TGTGCCAGCAGCTTGCGGACAGGGCAAGGGGAGCAGTACTTC.

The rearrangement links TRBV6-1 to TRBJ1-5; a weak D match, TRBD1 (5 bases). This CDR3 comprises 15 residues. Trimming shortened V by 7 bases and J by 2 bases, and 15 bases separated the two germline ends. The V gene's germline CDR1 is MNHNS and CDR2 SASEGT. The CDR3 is CASTPDQGGNQPQHF. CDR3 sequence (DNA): TGTGCCAGCACCCCCGACCAGGGTGGCAATCAGCCCCAGCATTTT.

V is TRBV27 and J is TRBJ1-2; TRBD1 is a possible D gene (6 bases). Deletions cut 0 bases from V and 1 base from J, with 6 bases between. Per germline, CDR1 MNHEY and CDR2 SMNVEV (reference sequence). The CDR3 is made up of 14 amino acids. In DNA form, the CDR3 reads TGTGCCAGCAGTTTATCGGACAGTAACTATGGCTACACCTTC. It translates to CASSLSDSNYGYTF.

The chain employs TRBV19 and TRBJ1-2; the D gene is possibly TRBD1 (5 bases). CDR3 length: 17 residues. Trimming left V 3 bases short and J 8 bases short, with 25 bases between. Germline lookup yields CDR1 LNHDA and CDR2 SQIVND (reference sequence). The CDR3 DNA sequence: TGTGCCAGTAGTATCTGGGGCGGCGCGGTGACGCGGGAAGGCTACACCTTC. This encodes CASSIWGGAVTREGYTF.

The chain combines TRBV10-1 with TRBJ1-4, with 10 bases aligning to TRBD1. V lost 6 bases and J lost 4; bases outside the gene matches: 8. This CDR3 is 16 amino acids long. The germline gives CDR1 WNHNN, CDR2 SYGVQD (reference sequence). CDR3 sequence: CASRVPGQGCNEKLFF. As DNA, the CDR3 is TGCGCCAGCAGGGTCCCGGGACAGGGGTGTAATGAAAAACTGTTTTTT.

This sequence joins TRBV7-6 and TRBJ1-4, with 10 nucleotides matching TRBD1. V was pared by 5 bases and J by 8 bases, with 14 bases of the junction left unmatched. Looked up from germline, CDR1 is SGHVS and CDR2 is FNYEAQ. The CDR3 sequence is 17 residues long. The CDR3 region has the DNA TGTGCCAGCAGCCTAGTCCCGGGACAGGGGCGGGAGGAAAAACTGTTTTTT. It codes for CASSLVPGQGREEKLFF.

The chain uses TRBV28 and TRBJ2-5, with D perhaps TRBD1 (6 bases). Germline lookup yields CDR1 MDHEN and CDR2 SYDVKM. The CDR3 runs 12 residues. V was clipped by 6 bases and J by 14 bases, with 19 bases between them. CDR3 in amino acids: CASRTGSTAFYF. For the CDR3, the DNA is TGTGCCAGCAGAACAGGGTCGACGGCGTTTTACTTC.

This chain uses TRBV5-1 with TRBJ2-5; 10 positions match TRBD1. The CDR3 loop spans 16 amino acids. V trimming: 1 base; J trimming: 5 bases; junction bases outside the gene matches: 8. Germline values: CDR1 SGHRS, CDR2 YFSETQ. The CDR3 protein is CASSLLRDRGLETQYF. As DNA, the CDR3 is TGCGCCAGCAGCTTGTTGAGGGACAGGGGTCTGGAGACCCAGTACTTC. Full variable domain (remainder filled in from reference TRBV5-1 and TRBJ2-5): KAGVTQTPRYLIKTRGQQVTLSCSPISGHRSVSWYQQTPGQGLQFLFEYFSETQRNKGNFPGRFSGRQFSNSRSEMNVSTLELGDSALYLCASSLLRDRGLETQYFGPGTRLLVL.